This T cell receptor beta chain was identified during a study of long-term antiretroviral therapy in people with HIV (dated by TCRdb to 2021 to 2024). For the study in its entirety: Collection of the earliest samples took place about a decade ahead of the 2015 WHO recommendation for immediate ART, at a time when ART was typically delayed until CD4 counts fell. This retrospective serial study examined whether starting ART and sustained HIV suppression were associated with changes in the composition and diversity of the TRB repertoire in peripheral blood. A total of under 250 cryopreserved PBMC samples came from 30 adults with confirmed HIV infection and were collected serially over a mean of about six years (range 1-12). About 35% of the 30 participants with HIV were female. Test extractions of a monoclonal T-cell line alongside 30 or so polyclonal samples showed no cross-contamination during QIAcube processing.

Inclusion was restricted to participants for whom at least one PBMC sample before ART initiation and at least two post-ART samples were available. Treatment was received in the United States of America by all participants with HIV. Before DNA extraction, cryopreserved samples of roughly 1-11 million PBMC were thawed and then washed. At the time of the earliest PBMC sample, participants with HIV were aged between about 20 and 54 years. PBMC samples from each participant spanned 1-4 timepoints before ART initiation and 2-8 timepoints after ART initiation, with a median of 7 samples. Serial HIV viral load, CD4+ T-cell count, ART history and demographic data were obtained for every participant. Genomic DNA was extracted from unsorted PBMC with a Qiagen kit on a QIAcube, with processing performed in batches of 12 samples. The investigation overall reported the following: The samples were dated from the mid-2000s to the late 2010s, and the ART regimens that were used may be less effective than current ART regimens. Inferences about post-ART repertoire changes were limited because no data were available on ART adherence, viral resistance or therapy changes. Expanded TRB clones identified before ART initiation dominated the repertoire at all time points, although this dominance fluctuated and declined in many PLHIV after ART. HIV repertoires had narrower CDR3 length ranges than controls, and the network structure suggested an antigen-experienced repertoire that shifted only slightly toward naive after ART. Because pre-ART samples had limited cell numbers, unsorted PBMC were profiled rather than sorted CD4+ and CD8+ T cells. Because PBMC availability was limited, only the TCR beta chain was sequenced, with no alpha chain pairing. Starting ART was linked to a significant rise in TRB diversity, yet even with long-term ART the diversity remained significantly lower than in transplant donor controls.

On this clone itself: Its binding antigen is unknown. The record has no base qualities; no much larger clone is one base away.

Sequencing of the TRB variable region was done with the immunoSEQ hsTCRB v3.0 assay at survey level resolution. The target sequencing depth for TRB was 40,000-50,000 T-cell genomes per sample. TRB libraries were pooled and sequenced on an Illumina MiSeq using a v3 150-cycle kit. The source study handled its data this way. Repertoire analysis ran in R within a reproducible Nextflow workflow covering QC, data transformation and analysis. LymphoSeq2, an R package for exploring AIRR-Seq data, was used to implement the custom analyses. A handful of samples yielding fewer than 5000 total TRB sequences were excluded, leaving over 150 analyzed HIV repertoires. Of the 188 retained HIV repertoires, about 61 were collected before and more than 120 after ART initiation. Repertoires were downsampled to 5000 TRB nucleotide sequences, and summary statistics were averaged over 100 downsampling iterations. Only TRB sequences with CDR3 regions of at least seven amino acids were retained for analysis. A Shannon entropy-derived clonality score and the Gini coefficient were used to measure diversity. In repertoire networks, the top 5000 CDR3 amino acid sequences were linked whenever an edit distance of one separated two sequences. For TRB CDR3 amino acid sequences, GLIPH2 was used to predict antigen specificity groups and MHC restriction. CDR3 amino acid sequences were matched against VDJdb and McPAS-TCR to flag known CMV, EBV, HIV or tissue antigen associations. Pre-ART, post-ART and control groups were compared with Wilcoxon signed-rank tests and Holm-Bonferroni correction. The clones in this table, taken by TCRdb from immuneACCESS, are in-frame only. Not every clone is retained; where verified, under half of the shortfall comes from an unresolved V gene, and the cause of the rest is unknown. V and J calls and clone size come straight from that table; D and trimming were deduced from the DNA. The sample yields some 28,000 clones; around 82% were counted once. The ten largest clones take up more than 6.5% of the sample.

Sequences were derived from unsorted PBMCs, sampled 3 years after starting antiretroviral therapy. The receptor comes from a man in his forties or fifties with HIV.

CDR3 reads: CASSLNSMNTEAFF. The bases read TGCGCCAGCAGCTTGAACAGCATGAACACTGAAGCTTTCTTT. The chain uses TRBV5-1 and TRBJ1-1; the D gene cannot be named for sure. Via the germline V gene, CDR1 is SGHRS and CDR2 YFSETQ. V gives up 1 base and J gives up 0 bases, and the segment between their germline ends measures 7 bases. The CDR3 runs 14 amino acids, cysteine and phenylalanine included. Only the CDR3 DNA is retained, 42 bases long and in frame from the first base. Extended through the reference TRBV5-1 and TRBJ1-1 proteins, this CDR3 yields the full variable domain: KAGVTQTPRYLIKTRGQQVTLSCSPISGHRSVSWYQQTPGQGLQFLFEYFSETQRNKGNFPGRFSGRQFSNSRSEMNVSTLELGDSALYLCASSLNSMNTEAFFGQGTRLTVV.